Listed below are T cell receptor beta chains from one sample, sequenced in a study of human T cells and chemical hapten exposure. TCRdb processed the RACE reads anew with MiXCR; each CDR3 protein has one entry. Altogether around 350,000 distinct CDR3 sequences are present, roughly 6% being singletons, with the ten largest covering under 9.5%. The specimen was whole blood, collected in connection with sensitization to the hapten diphenylcyclopropenone (DPC). Source of these receptors: a woman aged 18-29 years with alopecia areata. Some clones in this sample may be carry-over from other donors' samples. The CDR3 runs from the conserved cysteine through the conserved F or W. A D gene is named only where the DNA matches it firmly. A clone size is listed for some rows: how often the clone was seen (once, few, many), or a class if it is expanded.

few,TRBV3-1,TRBJ1-1,TRBD1,TGTGCCAGCAGTCCCCTTCCGGGGACAGGGGGCACGGGTTCGTCCTCGGCTTTCTTT,CASSPLPGTGGTGSSSAFF
-,TRBV7-9,TRBJ2-1,TRBD1,TGTGCCAGCAGCTTGGCCGGGACAGGGGAAAGGTGGCAGTTCTTC,CASSLAGTGERWQFF
many,TRBV12-3/TRBV12-4,TRBJ2-7,TRBD2,TGTGCCAGCAGGGGACTAGCGGGGGGCCCTGACTCCTACGAGCAGTACTTC,CASRGLAGGPDSYEQYF
few,TRBV20-1,TRBJ2-6,TRBD1,TGCAGTGCTAGCGGGACAGGCTCCACGAACGTCCTGACTTTC,CSASGTGSTNVLTF
-,TRBV7-8,TRBJ2-3,TRBD2,TGTGCCAGCAGCTTCCCTCGACCCGGGACTAGAGGGGTCACAGATACGCAGTATTTT,CASSFPRPGTRGVTDTQYF
few,TRBV14,TRBJ2-7,-,TGTGCCAGCAGCCAAGGTCGAAGGTCCCTCTACGAGCAGTACTTC,CASSQGRRSLYEQYF
many,TRBV3-1,TRBJ1-2,-,TGTGCCAGCAGCCAGGATGCCCAAGGGGCTGGCTACACCTTC,CASSQDAQGAGYTF
-,TRBV14,TRBJ1-4,TRBD1,TGTGCCAGCAGCCGGGTCGGACAGGGTGAAAAACTGTTTTTT,CASSRVGQGEKLFF
few,TRBV12-3/TRBV12-4,TRBJ2-1,-,TGTGCCAGCAGCCCGGACAGTCGCTCCTACAATGAGCAGTTCTTC,CASSPDSRSYNEQFF
few,TRBV11-1,TRBJ2-1,-,TGTGCCAGCAGCTTCGGACTACTATACAATGAGCAGTTCTTC,CASSFGLLYNEQFF
many,TRBV6-2/TRBV6-3,TRBJ1-5,-,TGTGCCAGCACCCCAGGGAGGAATCAGCCCCAGCATTTT,CASTPGRNQPQHF
few,TRBV6-2/TRBV6-3,TRBJ1-2,TRBD1,TGTGCCAGCAGTTCTGGACAGGGGGGGCCCGTTTTGCTCGGTGGCTACACCTTC,CASSSGQGGPVLLGGYTF
-,TRBV4-3,TRBJ1-1,TRBD1,TGCGCCAGCAGCCAAGACAGGACAGGGGGAGTCACTGAAGCTTTCTTT,CASSQDRTGGVTEAFF
-,TRBV25-1,TRBJ2-7,TRBD2,TGTGCCACCTCTAGCGGCTTCTCCTACGAGCAGTACTTC,CATSSGFSYEQYF